One sample yielded the 13 T cell receptor beta chains listed below, sequenced in a study of blood T cell repertoires in COVID-19. The method was immunoSEQ multiplex PCR; TCRdb's version includes in-frame clones alone and lacks a portion of them. The sample yields roughly 330,000 clones, about 89% seen once. The specimen sequenced was PBMCs or T cells enriched from blood (not recorded which). All receptors derive from a woman aged 25 to 39 who had recovered from COVID-19.

The V and J genes are TRBV7-9 and TRBJ2-1, with 8 positions matching TRBD1. Trimming at V came to 4 bases and at J to 6 bases, leaving 8 bases not matched to a gene. Germline V gives CDR1 SEHNR, CDR2 FQNEAQ (reference sequence). The CDR3 is made up of 15 amino acids. The CDR3 DNA is TGTGCCAGCAGCTACCACCAGGGGGCGGGCAATGAGCAGTTCTTC. It codes for CASSYHQGAGNEQFF. Full variable domain (rest looked up from reference TRBV7-9 and TRBJ2-1): DTGVSQNPRHKITKRGQNVTFRCDPISEHNRLYWYRQTLGQGPEFLTYFQNEAQLEKSRLLSDRFSAERPKGSFSTLEIQRTEQGDSAMYLCASSYHQGAGNEQFFGPGTRLTVL.

The V and J genes are TRBV24-1 and TRBJ2-1, with 7 bases identical to TRBD2. This CDR3 comprises 16 residues. In germline, CDR1 is KGHDR, CDR2 SFDVKD. With 3 bases clipped from V and 7 bases from J, the junction kept 11 bases outside the gene matches. The CDR3, as DNA: TGTGCCACCAGTGATCCCGACGGGGGGTATGTGAATGAGCAGTTCTTC. It translates to CATSDPDGGYVNEQFF.

This clone was detected a few times. This chain connects TRBV15 to TRBJ2-7; TRBD1 might be the D (6 bases). Trimming pared 4 bases from V and 2 bases from J, leaving 12 bases between. Germline CDR1 is LNHNV and CDR2 is YYDKDF (reference sequence). This CDR3 spans 14 amino acids. CDR3 protein: CATSIPDRTYEQYF. The CDR3 DNA reads as TGTGCCACCAGCATCCCCGACAGGACCTACGAGCAGTACTTC.

This clone was seen a handful of times. The chain combines TRBV2 with TRBJ1-4, with 7 bases identical to TRBD1. There are 16 residues in the CDR3. V shed 1 base and J 7 bases; nucleotides not matched to a gene: 9. In germline, CDR1 is SNHLY, CDR2 FYNNEI. CDR3 sequence reads: CASSEEEGAGGEKLFF. CDR3 nucleotides: TGTGCCAGCAGTGAAGAAGAGGGGGCGGGTGGTGAAAAACTGTTTTTT.

The CDR3: CASRFSGLKEYSNQPQHF. The CDR3 DNA follows: TGTGCCAGCAGATTCAGCGGACTTAAAGAGTATAGCAATCAGCCCCAGCATTTT. The genes are TRBV2 and TRBJ1-5; D ambiguous. CDR1 is SNHLY, CDR2 FYNNEI, per germline. Trimming pared 6 bases from V and 0 bases from J, leaving 21 bases between. CDR3 length equals 18 residues.

The chain carries TRBV4-3 and TRBJ1-4; TRBD1 agrees at 10 bases. V shed 5 bases, J shed 8 bases, and the junction held 11 bases outside the gene matches. CDR3 length equals 16 residues. Per the germline V gene, CDR1 is LGHNA and CDR2 is YSLEER. CDR3 sequence: CASSMPPGTGDEKLFF. For the CDR3, the DNA is TGCGCCAGCAGCATGCCCCCCGGGACAGGGGACGAAAAACTGTTTTTT.

The chain recombines TRBV4-2 with TRBJ1-4, with TRBD1 matching 10 bases. J gave up 8 bases and V 6 bases, and 12 bases lay outside the gene matches. This CDR3 contains 16 residues. Germline V CDR1 and CDR2: LGHNA, YNFKEQ. The CDR3 bases are TGTGCCAGCAGGGAGGGGGTGGGGACAGGGGAAGAAAAACTGTTTTTT. Translated, it gives CASREGVGTGEEKLFF.

The rearrangement joins TRBV27 to TRBJ2-2, with D perhaps TRBD1 (6 bases). This CDR3 is built from 12 residues. CDR1 MNHEY and CDR2 SMNVEV come from the germline V gene (reference sequence). V was clipped by 4 bases and J by 6 bases, with 6 bases between them. CDR3 DNA: TGTGCCAGCAGTTACAGGGCCGGGGAGCTGTTTTTT. Protein product: CASSYRAGELFF.

In nucleotides, the CDR3 is TGCAGGATTACAGGGAGTGGGTACACCTTC. This codes for CRITGSGYTF. This chain uses TRBV20-1 with TRBJ1-2; TRBD1 might be the D (6 bases). This CDR3 contains 10 residues. The germline V gene encodes CDR1 DFQATT and CDR2 SNEGSKA (reference sequence).

The V gene is TRBV7-9, the J gene TRBJ1-3, with D possibly being TRBD1 (6 bases). Germline CDR1 is SEHNR and CDR2 is FQNEAQ (reference sequence). CDR3 length: 14 residues. The germline V and J ends were trimmed by 3 bases and 0 bases, with 6 bases remaining between them. The CDR3 sequence is CASSLDSSGNTIYF. CDR3 DNA sequence: TGTGCCAGCAGCTTGGACAGCTCTGGAAACACCATATATTTT. Full variable domain (remainder filled in from reference TRBV7-9 and TRBJ1-3): DTGVSQNPRHKITKRGQNVTFRCDPISEHNRLYWYRQTLGQGPEFLTYFQNEAQLEKSRLLSDRFSAERPKGSFSTLEIQRTEQGDSAMYLCASSLDSSGNTIYFGEGSWLTVV.

This clone has just a few counts. The chain carries TRBV6-2 or TRBV6-3 and TRBJ1-2, with D unresolved. The CDR3 covers 13 residues. V dropped 5 bases and J dropped 4 bases, with 11 bases sitting between them. In germline, CDR1 is MNHEY, CDR2 SVGEGT. Written as DNA, the CDR3 is TGTGCCAGCAGTCCCGAGTCTCTCTATGGCTACACCTTC. Its translation: CASSPESLYGYTF.

The rearrangement links TRBV15 to TRBJ2-7, with D possibly matching TRBD1 (7 bases). Trimming stripped 5 bases from V and 3 bases from J, with 23 bases between. CDR1 and CDR2 from the germline V gene are LNHNV and YYDKDF (reference sequence). The CDR3 loop spans 17 amino acids. CDR3 region: CATSGGEQGQWGYEQYF. CDR3 nucleotides: TGTGCCACCAGCGGAGGGGAACAGGGGCAATGGGGCTACGAGCAGTACTTC.

The rearrangement uses TRBV6-4 and TRBJ1-1, with 7 bases that match TRBD1. CDR1 MRHNA and CDR2 SNTAGT come from the germline V gene. The V gene end was trimmed by 3 bases and the J gene end by 1 base; junction bases not matched to a gene: 2. CDR3 length: 14 amino acids. In DNA form, the CDR3 reads TGTGCCAGCAGTGAAGGGACAGAGAACACTGAAGCTTTCTTT. It codes for CASSEGTENTEAFF.